This T cell receptor (beta chain) was identified during a study of vaccination and CD4 T cells after COVID-19. Treatment described: roughly 10-day PBMC culture with coronavirus spike peptide pools or control peptides (ViraFEST assay). After expanding antigen-specific T cells with peptide pools, ViraFEST sequenced their TCRs. Sequence data for DNA of cultured CD4+ T cells were generated by the Oncomine TCR Beta short-read assay. TCRdb reprocessed the PCR reads with MiXCR, giving one entry per CDR3 protein. The data contain thousands of distinct CDR3 sequences, just under 55% of them singletons. In regard to this clonotype: The antigen is undetermined.

V lost 6 bases, J lost 1 base, and 10 bases lay in between. The CDR3 is made up of 14 amino acids. Germline CDR1 is LNHDA and CDR2 is SQIVND (reference sequence). The TCR comes from a human donor who had recovered from COVID-19. The specimen sequenced was CD4+ T cells from blood, cultured in vitro. The chain carries TRBV19 and TRBJ1-5; D unresolved. CDR3 DNA sequence: TGTGCCAGTAGCCCGGATCAGAGCAATCAGCCCCAGCATTTT. It is translated as CASSPDQSNQPQHF.